This TCR beta chain was recovered during a study of regulatory T cells in long-lasting Graves disease. Study as a whole: For under 3 months, newly diagnosed Graves' patients had been taking antithyroid drugs.

The time point: newly diagnosed GD, antithyroid drugs for less than 3 months. Researchers made the TCR library from RNA that was extracted from PBMCs. Library construction for TCR beta used iRepertoire HTBI primers and Arm-PCR of CDR3 regions. Via MiXCR, TCRdb re-called the multiplex PCR reads, giving one row per CDR3 protein. Counted here are approximately 440,000 distinct CDR3 sequences, about 17% occurring once; the ten biggest clones make up 12%. V was pared by 8 bases and J by 4 bases, with 16 bases between. The CDR3 extends over 13 amino acids. Germline V gene lookup returns CDR1 GTSNPN and CDR2 SVGIG (reference sequence). This same sample was also part of a study on T cells in Graves' hyperthyroidism and ophthalmopathy. From that study: The primer set for the first-round RT-PCR of the TCR CDR3 was HTBI. Also found in blood were most expanded thyroid clonotypes above 0.001. From stable hyperthyroidism, ophthalmopathy was separated by a 13 V-J model.

This TCR came from a man aged 35-49 years with Graves disease. The chain carries TRBV30 and TRBJ2-3; D ambiguous. The sequencing used peripheral blood mononuclear cells (PBMCs), collected at new diagnosis, from a patient treated with antithyroid drugs. The CDR3 here is CATDYEIADTQYF. In DNA, the CDR3 is TGTGCCACAGATTACGAGATCGCAGATACGCAGTATTTT.